This record looks at one TCR beta chain sequence and its context. This clonotype was seen at least ten times. Its antigen is still unknown. No base quality information exists; no much larger clone differs at one position. V loses 1 base of germline sequence and J loses 0 bases, and the interval between the two ends is 12 bases. Taken from cysteine to phenylalanine, the CDR3 has 15 residues. Solely the CDR3 DNA is kept, with 45 bases framed from the first base. The germline V gene yields SQVTM for CDR1 and ANQGSEA for CDR2. Libraries were built with 5' RACE. The listed sequencing device is NextSeq 500. In the TCR library protocol, a unique molecular identifier was attached to each TCR cDNA molecule so that PCR and sequencing errors could be corrected. The source study handled its data this way. Decombinator tools were used for TCR identification, UMI-based error correction and CDR3 extraction. Expanded TCRs were defined as those above a frequency of 2 per 1,000, corresponding to the top 1% of the tumor frequency distribution. Expanded tumor TCRs statistically deemed absent (corrected P<0.05) from at least one tumor region were classed as regional, and all other expanded tumor TCRs were classed as ubiquitous. Renyi diversity was computed with the R vegan package after each repertoire had been subsampled 100 times to 5,000 TCRs. To build CDR3 similarity networks, amino acid triplet string-kernel similarity was used, and CDR3s were connected when their pairwise similarity was above 0.82. Using fastp at Q25 and MiXCR, TCRdb reprocessed the public reads and kept productive beta chains. Entries are consolidated by CDR3 protein sequence, retaining the most common genes and DNA. The authors' filters were not applied to this entry. The table for this sample lists 20,000 to 25,000 distinct CDR3 sequences; about 9.3% of them were counted only once. The ten largest make up less than 9.5% of the sample.

The time point label, as the study defines it: sample taken at primary tumor resection. Samples were obtained from about 75 patients with early-stage, untreated non-small cell lung cancer from the lung TRACERx cohort. For TCR sequencing, whole RNA was extracted from tumor and nontumor lung tissue, or from cryopreserved PBMC samples, and no cell sorting was done. A patient was chosen for TCR sequencing only when enough RNA was available from at least two tumor regions. Before being selected, tumor and adjacent nontumor lung specimens were reviewed by a lung pathologist. These data are taken from a study of spatial heterogeneity in lung cancer (dated by TCRdb to the late 2010s). Concerning the study at large: Beta-chain transcripts were consistently detected in greater numbers than alpha-chain transcripts, which likely reflected higher beta-chain transcript abundance. TCR transcript counts in tumor regions correlated strongly with a T cell transcriptional module score from matched bulk RNA-seq. In the raw uncorrected reads, each unique combination of TCR and UMI appeared more than ten times on average. The study quantitatively compared TCR alpha and beta repertoires across multiple tumor regions, matched nontumor lung and blood in non-small cell lung cancer. Nonsynonymous mutation counts, determined by whole-exome sequencing of tumor tissue, were related to TCR repertoire features. Both alpha and beta chains were TCR-sequenced in 220 or so tumor regions, 64 matched nontumor lung samples and some 50 PBMC samples obtained at surgery. What the work shows at the level of the full study, not this receptor alone: The tumor nonsynonymous mutation count correlated with the number of expanded intratumoral alpha and beta TCRs. Confirming at a functional level the hypothesis that regional TCRs recognize regional mutations was considered to require additional single-cell paired TCR alpha and beta sequencing. TCR-seq coverage of tumor T cells was estimated to be only 7% to 7.5% for alpha chains and about 13% for beta chains. Counts of ubiquitous and regional expanded TCRs were found to correlate with counts of ubiquitous and regional nonsynonymous mutations, respectively.

The sample was lung tumor tissue, taken at surgery. This chain joins TRBV29-1 to TRBJ1-1; no D gene can be assigned with confidence. The clonotype comes from a male donor with early-stage non-small cell lung cancer. Here the CDR3 is given as CSVEGVAGVNTEAFF. The DNA sequence reads TGCAGCGTTGAAGGAGTTGCGGGAGTGAACACTGAAGCTTTCTTT.